This record concerns one TCR beta chain sequence. No cognate antigen has been identified for it. There are no base qualities to consult, and no much larger clone falls within one base. Library prep was done by the immunoSEQ multiplex PCR assay. TCRdb retrieved this table from immuneACCESS and kept in-frame rearrangements only. Not all clones are present; in checked studies, unresolved V genes account for under half, and no reason is known for the remainder. This sample holds approximately 49,000 clones; about 88% were observed only once. 1.2% of the sample goes to the ten largest clones. This specimen belongs to a study of T cell changes during pregnancy in multiple sclerosis (dated by TCRdb to the late 2010s). For the wider study: The study looked at changes in the T cell repertoire across pregnancy in women with multiple sclerosis.

Trimming removed 3 bases from V and 5 bases from J; the gene matches leave 3 bases unexplained. Reading from cysteine to phenylalanine, the CDR3 counts 13 amino acids. Kept here is only the CDR3 DNA, which spans 39 bases and is read in frame from base 1. Per the germline V gene, LGHNT is the CDR1 and FRNRAP is the CDR2. Here the sequenced sample was CD4+ T cells from peripheral blood mononuclear cells, taken in the second trimester of pregnancy. Rearrangement joined TRBV12-5 to TRBJ1-1, with 7 central nucleotides matching TRBD1. The TCR originated in a female donor with multiple sclerosis, enrolled in a pregnancy study. The CDR3 is CASGFPRGTEAFF. The nucleotides are TGTGCTAGTGGTTTCCCCAGGGGGACTGAAGCTTTCTTT.